The clone carrying this TCR beta chain was seen ten or more times. Its target is not known. Per germline, CDR1 SGHRS and CDR2 YFSETQ. Trimming cost V 0 bases and J 0 bases, with 6 bases left between them. This CDR3 has 14 amino acids. The sample is drawn from a study of T-cell memory formation after mild COVID-19. At the level of the study: Each donor largely had its own TCR clusters.

General study findings and limits: The authors left the SARS-CoV-2 specificity of second-wave clones peaking on day 37 unconfirmed. Clones shrinking between day 15 and 85 showed a balanced CD4/CD8 split, and those that grew later tilted toward CD4+. The appearance of some responding clones in pre-infection memory suggested that cross-reactive memory joined.

TCRdb analysed the 5' RACE reads with MiXCR anew, one entry per CDR3 protein. This table holds 280,000 or so distinct CDR3 sequences, more than 15% found once. The chain is built from TRBV5-1 and TRBJ1-1; D unclear. The specimen was PBMCs or a T cell subset sorted from them (not recorded which). This sequence was found in a man in his late teens or twenties who had mild COVID-19 (a few samples of this study predate the infection). Cell type and time point are not known. The CDR3 protein is CASSLDGLNTEAFF. CDR3 coding DNA: TGCGCCAGCAGCTTGGACGGATTGAACACTGAAGCTTTCTTT.